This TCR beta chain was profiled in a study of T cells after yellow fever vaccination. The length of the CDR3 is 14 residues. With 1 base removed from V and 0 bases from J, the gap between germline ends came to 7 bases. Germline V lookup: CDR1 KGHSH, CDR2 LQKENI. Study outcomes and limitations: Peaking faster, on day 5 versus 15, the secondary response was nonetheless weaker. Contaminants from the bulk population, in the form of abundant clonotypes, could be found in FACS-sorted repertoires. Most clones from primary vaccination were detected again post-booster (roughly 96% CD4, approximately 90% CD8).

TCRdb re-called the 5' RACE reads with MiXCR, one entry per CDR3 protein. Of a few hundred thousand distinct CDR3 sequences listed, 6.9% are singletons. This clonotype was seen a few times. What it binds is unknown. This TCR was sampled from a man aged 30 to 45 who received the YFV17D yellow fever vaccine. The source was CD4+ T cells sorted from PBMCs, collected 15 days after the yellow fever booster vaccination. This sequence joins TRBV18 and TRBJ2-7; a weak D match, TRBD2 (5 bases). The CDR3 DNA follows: TGTGCCAGCTCACCACAGGAGGACTCCTACGAGCAGTACTTC. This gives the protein CASSPQEDSYEQYF.